This T cell receptor (beta chain) was observed in a study of blood T cells in healthy people across ages. Each donor supplied about 9.6 milliliters of peripheral blood. Total RNA extracted from each sample amounted to at least 5 micrograms. This clonotype has only a few counts. As yet, its antigen is unknown. Study-wide findings and caveats: With age, beta diversity per million T cells declined roughly linearly, significantly by 35 to 40.

Germline-derived CDR1 and CDR2 are SGHTA and FQGNSA. The CDR3 extends over 11 amino acids. V was pared by 8 bases and J by 5 bases, with 9 bases between. A second 7 to 11 cycle PCR used barcoded and J-beta primers. Each TCR beta cDNA got a 12-nucleotide random molecular identifier. TCRdb independently ran MiXCR on the 5' RACE reads; one entry per CDR3 protein. The sample holds about 670,000 distinct CDR3 sequences, around 43% seen once. The J gene is TRBJ1-2, the V gene TRBV7-2; D may be TRBD1 (5 bases). Material for sequencing was blood. The TCR originated in an older man in good health. CDR3 bases: TGTGCCAGCGGGGACCGATATGGCTACACCTTC. Its protein is CASGDRYGYTF.